This entry features one TCR beta chain sequence. Its antigen is unidentified. This CDR3 is built from 17 residues. The sample originates from a study of T cell responses to AZD1222 COVID-19 vaccine. The repertoire was sequenced with immunoSEQ multiplex PCR; TCRdb's copy has only in-frame clones and lacks some. The table shows under 200,000 clones, with roughly nine tenths occurring only once. Whole-study findings and limits: Baseline testing showed seropositivity in only a handful of AZD1222 recipients. Samples come after the peak T cell response, not at day 14. Vaccine-associated CD4 TCRs ranged over spike, dominating at 160-218 and 743-854. The donors showed a predominance of white British ancestry and of females, with possible underestimation of clonal diversity.

The material was peripheral blood, obtained 28 days after the second dose of the MenACWY control vaccine. The receptor was derived from an adult who received the MenACWY meningococcal vaccine as a control. The chain has TRBV21-1 and TRBJ1-3; the table's D call, TRBD1, was not checked against the DNA. TRBV21-1 is a recognized pseudogene. The CDR3 reads CASSARDRIFSGNTIYF. In DNA form, the CDR3 reads TGTGCCAGCAGCGCTCGGGACAGAATTTTTAGTGGAAACACCATATATTTT.